This T cell receptor beta chain was sequenced during a study of blood T cell repertoires in COVID-19. Study-level background: COVID-19 samples, acute and convalescent, were from the United States, Italy and Spain. The analysed material was cDNA or gDNA that came from T cells, B-cell-depleted T cells, or PBMCs.

The germline V gene has CDR1 MNHEY and CDR2 SMNVEV (reference sequence). Trimming cost V 9 bases and J 4 bases, with 25 bases left between them. The CDR3 totals 16 residues. Data came from immunoSEQ multiplex PCR; TCRdb stores just in-frame clones and leaves some out. The sample consists of approximately 82,000 clones, around four fifths of them appearing once. This chain connects TRBV27 to TRBJ2-7, with D possibly being TRBD1 (5 bases). The receptor was derived from a woman aged 55 to 70 with acute or convalescent COVID-19. Sequences were obtained from peripheral blood. CDR3 residues: CASLLLGAEGKYEQYF. Here the CDR3 DNA reads TGTGCCAGTCTACTCCTAGGGGCAGAAGGAAAATACGAGCAGTACTTC.